This entry lists 9 T cell receptor beta chains sequenced from one sample in a study of identical twins. TCRdb called the 5' RACE reads again in MiXCR, with one record for every CDR3 protein. Here the sample spans some 760,000 distinct CDR3 sequences, 18% being singletons. Separately, the same data were catalogued under a study of T cells expressing NK-cell markers.

Sequenced sample: PBMCs. The receptors originated from a woman aged 18 to 35 in good health.

CDR3 DNA sequence: TGCGCCAGCAGCCCCCATACGGTGAACACTGAAGCTTTCTTT. This codes for CASSPHTVNTEAFF. J is TRBJ1-1 and V is TRBV5-1; D gene unclear. CDR3 size: 14 residues. The germline gives CDR1 SGHRS, CDR2 YFSETQ. The ends were cut back, 4 bases at V and 0 bases at J, with 10 bases in the middle.

The V call is TRBV3-1, the J call TRBJ2-2; maybe TRBD1 (5 bases). This CDR3 comprises 17 residues. Germline-derived CDR1 and CDR2 are LGHDT and YNNKEL (reference sequence). Trimming stripped 3 bases from V and 10 bases from J, with 24 bases between. The CDR3 bases are TGTGCCAGCAGCCAGACTCCCCTTTTGCAGGGCAGAGTGGAGCTGTTTTTT. This codes for CASSQTPLLQGRVELFF. Based on the CDR3 plus reference TRBV3-1 and TRBJ2-2, the full variable domain is DTAVSQTPKYLVTQMGNDKSIKCEQNLGHDTMYWYKQDSKKFLKIMFSYNNKELIINETVPNRFSPKSPDKAHLNLHINSLELGDSAVYFCASSQTPLLQGRVELFFGEGSRLTVL.

The rearrangement links TRBV12-3 or TRBV12-4 to TRBJ1-5; D gene uncertain. The CDR3 contains 13 residues. The V gene lost 2 bases and the J gene lost 3 bases, with 5 bases spanning the gap. The chain's CDR3 is CASSLSFNQPQHF. For the CDR3, the DNA is TGTGCCAGCAGTTTAAGTTTCAATCAGCCCCAGCATTTT.

This CDR3 is CASREPGSTGELFF. CDR3 DNA: TGCGCCAGCAGAGAACCGGGGTCCACCGGGGAGCTGTTTTTT. The chain carries TRBV5-1 and TRBJ2-2, with D tentatively TRBD2 (5 bases). CDR3 length equals 14 residues. V gave up 5 bases and J gave up 4 bases, with 12 bases separating them. Germline V lookup: CDR1 SGHRS, CDR2 YFSETQ. Supplemented by reference TRBV5-1 and TRBJ2-2, the full variable domain reads KAGVTQTPRYLIKTRGQQVTLSCSPISGHRSVSWYQQTPGQGLQFLFEYFSETQRNKGNFPGRFSGRQFSNSRSEMNVSTLELGDSALYLCASREPGSTGELFFGEGSRLTVL.

The rearrangement links TRBV12-3 or TRBV12-4 to TRBJ2-3; 13 bases line up with TRBD2. The CDR3 contains 15 residues. V trimming: 7 bases; J trimming: 3 bases; junction bases outside the gene matches: 4. Here the CDR3 reads CASKLAGGITDTQYF. The DNA for the CDR3 is TGTGCCAGCAAACTAGCGGGAGGGATAACAGATACGCAGTATTTT.

The chain couples TRBV9 to TRBJ2-2, with TRBD2 matching 10 bases. CDR1 SGDLS and CDR2 YYNGEE come from the germline V gene. The CDR3 length is 16 residues. V dropped 0 bases and J dropped 1; count of bases not matched to a gene: 0. The CDR3 DNA is TGTGCCAGCAGCGTAGCTAGCGGGGGGAACACCGGGGAGCTGTTTTTT. This gives the protein CASSVASGGNTGELFF.

This clonotype was seen more than once but under ten times. The chain uses TRBV10-3 and TRBJ2-7; D is perhaps TRBD1 (5 bases). The length of the CDR3 is 15 residues. Germline V gene sequence: CDR1 ENHRY, CDR2 SYGVKD. Trimming removed 0 bases at V and 2 bases at J, with 11 bases between. The chain's CDR3 is CAISESNRPTYEQYF. CDR3 nucleotide sequence: TGTGCCATCAGTGAGTCAAACAGGCCTACCTACGAGCAGTACTTC.

This clonotype has more than one count but fewer than ten. The rearrangement uses TRBV20-1 and TRBJ1-6, with TRBD1 as a possible D gene (6 bases). Per germline, CDR1 DFQATT and CDR2 SNEGSKA (reference sequence). Deletions cut 3 bases from V and 4 bases from J, with 13 bases between. The CDR3 contains 15 residues. Written as DNA, the CDR3 is TGCAGTGCTAGCGGACAGACAGTATATAATTCACCCCTCCACTTT. Encoded protein: CSASGQTVYNSPLHF.

This rearrangement joins TRBV29-1 to TRBJ1-2; TRBD1 might be the D (6 bases). The CDR3 is 15 amino acids. CDR1 is SQVTM and CDR2 is ANQGSEA in the germline V gene. V lost 3 bases, J lost 6 bases, and 20 bases lay in between. The CDR3 coding sequence is TGCAGCGTTGACACCAAGGGGACTTCAGGGGATGGCTACACCTTC. This sequence encodes CSVDTKGTSGDGYTF.